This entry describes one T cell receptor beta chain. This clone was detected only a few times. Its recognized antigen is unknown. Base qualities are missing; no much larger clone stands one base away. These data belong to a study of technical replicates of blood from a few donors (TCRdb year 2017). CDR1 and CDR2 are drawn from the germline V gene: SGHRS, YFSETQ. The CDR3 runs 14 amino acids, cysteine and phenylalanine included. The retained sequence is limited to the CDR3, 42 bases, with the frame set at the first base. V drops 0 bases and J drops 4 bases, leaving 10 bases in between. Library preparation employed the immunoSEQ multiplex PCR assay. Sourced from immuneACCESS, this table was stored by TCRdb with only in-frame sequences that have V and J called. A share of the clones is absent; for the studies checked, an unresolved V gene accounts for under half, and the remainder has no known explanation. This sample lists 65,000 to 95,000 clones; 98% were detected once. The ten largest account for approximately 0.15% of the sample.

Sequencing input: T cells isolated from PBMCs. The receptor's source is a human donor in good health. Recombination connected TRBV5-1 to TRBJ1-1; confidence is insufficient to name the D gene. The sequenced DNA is TGCGCCAGCAGCTTGGGGGATGGGAGCACTGAAGCTTTCTTT. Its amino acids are CASSLGDGSTEAFF. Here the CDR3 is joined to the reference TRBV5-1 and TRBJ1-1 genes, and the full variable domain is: KAGVTQTPRYLIKTRGQQVTLSCSPISGHRSVSWYQQTPGQGLQFLFEYFSETQRNKGNFPGRFSGRQFSNSRSEMNVSTLELGDSALYLCASSLGDGSTEAFFGQGTRLTVV.